This T cell receptor beta chain was recorded in a study of shared clonotypes between healthy human individuals. Study context: Used for every donor were three CD4 naive, three CD4 memory, two CD8 naive and one CD8 memory plate. Overall study results and limits: Larger richness was generally estimated for naive than memory subsets.

Comments on this clone: Antigen unknown.

CDR1 and CDR2 (germline): GTSNPN, SVGIG (reference sequence). The V and J ends lost 5 bases and 0 bases respectively, with 7 bases between them. CDR3 size: 12 residues. Method: immunoSEQ multiplex PCR; TCRdb's copy keeps in-frame clones and lacks some. There are around 750,000 clones in the sample; about 74% occur only once, and under 2% lies in the top ten. The sample consisted of memory CD4+ T cells sorted from blood. The subset is: CD45RA-negative fraction. This receptor was identified in a woman aged 25 to 39 in good health. The V gene is TRBV30, the J gene TRBJ2-5; D is possibly TRBD2 (6 bases). CDR3 in amino acids: CAWGLHQETQYF. The CDR3 region has the DNA TGTGCCTGGGGACTACACCAAGAGACCCAGTACTTC. The full variable domain, with the rest looked up from reference TRBV30 and TRBJ2-5, is SQTIHQWPATLVQPVGSPLSLECTVEGTSNPNLYWYRQAAGRGLQLLFYSVGIGQISSEVPQNLSASRPQDRQFILSSKKLLLSDSGFYLCAWGLHQETQYFGPGTRLLVL.